These 30 T cell receptor beta chains originate from one sample sequenced in a study of blood T cell repertoires in COVID-19. Libraries were prepared by immunoSEQ multiplex PCR; TCRdb keeps only in-frame clonotypes and omits some of them. The sample lists 30,000 to 45,000 clones, around 80% seen once, with roughly 10% in the top ten. Sequenced material: peripheral blood. The source of these receptors is a man between 60 and 75 years old in a cohort sampled during active COVID-19.

The chain has TRBV7-9 and TRBJ2-2, with D perhaps TRBD1 (6 bases). Trimming left V 5 bases short and J 3 bases short, with 10 bases between. The CDR3 is 14 amino acids. Germline V gene sequence: CDR1 SEHNR, CDR2 FQNEAQ (reference sequence). The CDR3 DNA sequence: TGTGCCAGCAGCGCCCCAGGGGACACCGGGGAGCTGTTTTTT. Protein product: CASSAPGDTGELFF.

The genes are TRBV28 and TRBJ1-2; TRBD1 matches at 8 bases. The V gene end was trimmed by 5 bases and the J gene end by 1 base; junction bases not matched to a gene: 12. Germline values: CDR1 MDHEN, CDR2 SYDVKM. The CDR3 sequence is 17 residues long. The CDR3 region has the DNA TGTGCCAGCAGTCGTTACGGACAGGGCGCCTTTAACTATGGCTACACCTTC. Residues: CASSRYGQGAFNYGYTF.

This clone was observed a single time. V is TRBV6-6 and J is TRBJ1-2; the D is unclear. CDR3 length: 15 amino acids. CDR1 and CDR2 (germline): MNHNY, SVGAGI (reference sequence). V was cut by 3 bases and J by 8 bases, with 19 bases left in between. The CDR3 nucleotides read TGTGCCAGCAGTTATTCTTTTGGTCAGGTTTACGGCTACACCTTC. This codes for CASSYSFGQVYGYTF.

The rearrangement uses TRBV28 and TRBJ2-2; 9 bases fit TRBD1. The CDR3 runs 15 residues. J gave up 5 bases and V 7 bases, and 8 bases lay outside the gene matches. Looked up from germline, CDR1 is MDHEN and CDR2 is SYDVKM. The CDR3 reads CASTARDRATGELFF. The CDR3, as DNA: TGTGCCAGCACGGCCCGGGACAGGGCAACCGGGGAGCTGTTTTTT. Based on the CDR3 plus reference TRBV28 and TRBJ2-2, the full variable domain is DVKVTQSSRYLVKRTGEKVFLECVQDMDHENMFWYRQDPGLGLRLIYFSYDVKMKEKGDIPEGYSVSREKKERFSLILESASTNQTSMYLCASTARDRATGELFFGEGSRLTVL.

The chain carries TRBV7-8 and TRBJ1-6; D unresolved. The CDR3 loop spans 12 amino acids. V lost 5 bases to trimming and J lost 12 bases, with 11 bases between them. Germline V gene data show CDR1 as SGHVS and CDR2 as FQNEAQ. The CDR3, as DNA: TGTGCCAGCAGCCAACCCGGAGAACCCCTCCACTTT. This sequence encodes CASSQPGEPLHF.

V usage is TRBV2 and J usage is TRBJ1-5; a possible D gene is TRBD1 (5 bases). Germline-derived CDR1 and CDR2 are SNHLY and FYNNEI. Trimming left V 2 bases short and J 3 bases short, with 14 bases between. The CDR3 totals 16 residues. CDR3 sequence: CASSESAGMSNQPQHF. CDR3 in DNA: TGTGCCAGCAGTGAATCGGCAGGGATGTCCAATCAGCCCCAGCATTTT.

The genes are TRBV28 and TRBJ2-3; maybe TRBD1 (6 bases). The germline V and J ends were trimmed by 6 bases and 4 bases, with 23 bases remaining between them. The CDR3 extends over 17 amino acids. CDR1 is MDHEN, CDR2 SYDVKM, per germline. The CDR3 loop is CASSYNRDTLDPDTQYF. CDR3 DNA sequence: TGTGCCAGCAGCTATAACCGGGACACCCTGGACCCAGATACGCAGTATTTT.

The chain employs TRBV15 and TRBJ1-2; D is uncertain. The CDR3 has 14 residues. Trimming took 1 base from V and 3 from J, leaving 9 bases between them. The germline CDR1 and CDR2 sequences are LNHNV and YYDKDF (reference sequence). CDR3 coding DNA: TGTGCCACCAGCAGAGCGGACGGGGACTATGGCTACACCTTC. Protein: CATSRADGDYGYTF.

This chain connects TRBV5-4 to TRBJ2-3; D is uncertain. CDR1 and CDR2 from the germline V gene are SGHNT and YYREEE (reference sequence). Trimming stripped 4 bases from V and 1 base from J, with 16 bases between. The CDR3 covers 16 residues. The CDR3 loop reads CASSPTPELGTDTQYF. CDR3 sequence (DNA): TGTGCCAGCAGCCCCACTCCGGAGCTAGGCACAGATACGCAGTATTTT.

V is TRBV19 and J is TRBJ1-4; D not resolved. Between the trimmed V and J ends, which lost 4 bases and 5 bases, there was a span of 14 bases. The length of the CDR3 is 15 residues. Germline V gene data show CDR1 as LNHDA and CDR2 as SQIVND (reference sequence). In DNA, the CDR3 is TGTGCCAGTAGTAGCCCACATACCATCAATGAAAAACTGTTTTTT. It specifies CASSSPHTINEKLFF.

J is TRBJ2-7 and V is TRBV30; no reliable D call. V was trimmed by 2 bases and J by 0 bases, leaving 17 bases between them. The CDR3 length is 16 residues. Germline CDR1 is GTSNPN and CDR2 is SVGIG (reference sequence). DNA for the CDR3: TGTGCCTGGAGTCTTAGATTGAAGTATAGCTCCTACGAGCAGTACTTC. This encodes CAWSLRLKYSSYEQYF.

This clone has just one count. The chain has TRBV5-1 and TRBJ2-5; TRBD1 matches 9 bases. The CDR3 totals 14 residues. Germline loops: CDR1 SGHRS, CDR2 YFSETQ. V lost 0 bases, J lost 5 bases, and 2 bases stayed unmatched. The CDR3 nucleotides are TGCGCCAGCAGCTTGGACAGGGGGCCGGAGACCCAGTACTTC. Translated: CASSLDRGPETQYF.

This clone showed up just a few times. V usage is TRBV5-4 and J usage is TRBJ2-7; TRBD1 aligns across 7 bases. V trimming: 2 bases; J trimming: 3 bases; junction bases outside the gene matches: 17. Germline V lookup: CDR1 SGHNT, CDR2 YYREEE (reference sequence). CDR3 length: 18 residues. The CDR3 DNA reads as TGTGCCAGCAGCTTCTCCGGGACAGATACTAGTTCCCACTACGAGCAGTACTTC. Encoded protein: CASSFSGTDTSSHYEQYF.

This clone came up once. The rearrangement uses TRBV27 and TRBJ2-1; unclear D gene. V dropped 5 bases and J dropped 2 bases, with 13 bases sitting between them. CDR1 and CDR2 from the germline V gene are MNHEY and SMNVEV (reference sequence). The CDR3 extends over 15 amino acids. The DNA for the CDR3 is TGTGCCAGCAGTGACGTACTAAGGCCCTACAATGAGCAGTTCTTC. Translated, it gives CASSDVLRPYNEQFF.

The rearrangement links TRBV19 to TRBJ2-7, with D maybe TRBD2 (6 bases). The V gene lost 1 base and the J gene lost 2 bases, with 12 bases spanning the gap. There are 15 residues in the CDR3. The germline V gene has CDR1 LNHDA and CDR2 SQIVND (reference sequence). CDR3 residues: CASSIAAGGAYEQYF. The CDR3 coding sequence is TGTGCCAGTAGTATAGCAGCGGGTGGCGCCTACGAGCAGTACTTC.

V usage is TRBV15 and J usage is TRBJ2-5; D call uncertain. This CDR3 contains 14 residues. Deletions cut 0 bases from V and 2 bases from J, with 7 bases between. CDR1 LNHNV and CDR2 YYDKDF come from the germline V gene (reference sequence). Here the CDR3 reads CATSRDPGQETQYF. Here the CDR3 DNA reads TGTGCCACCAGCAGAGACCCAGGTCAAGAGACCCAGTACTTC. The full variable domain, completed using reference TRBV15 and TRBJ2-5, is DAMVIQNPRYQVTQFGKPVTLSCSQTLNHNVMYWYQQKSSQAPKLLFHYYDKDFNNEADTPDNFQSRRPNTSFCFLDIRSPGLGDTAMYLCATSRDPGQETQYFGPGTRLLVL.

The rearrangement links TRBV30 to TRBJ2-3, with 10 nucleotides matching TRBD2. V shed 2 bases and J 8 bases; nucleotides not matched to a gene: 10. From germline, CDR1 is GTSNPN and CDR2 SVGIG (reference sequence). This CDR3 comprises 15 residues. In DNA form, the CDR3 reads TGTGCCTGGAGTTCCACACTAGCGGGAAAAGGTACGCAGTATTTT. This encodes CAWSSTLAGKGTQYF.

This clone was counted only a few times. The gene calls are TRBV6-5 and TRBJ1-1, with 7 bases identical to TRBD1. This CDR3 is 13 amino acids long. J was trimmed by 7 bases and V by 4 bases; bases with no gene match: 6. Germline V gene lookup returns CDR1 MNHEY and CDR2 SVGAGI. The CDR3 coding sequence is TGTGCCAGCAGTTTCTCGGGACAGCATGAAGCTTTCTTT. Encoded protein: CASSFSGQHEAFF.

In this sample, this clone turned up once. V and J are TRBV5-1 and TRBJ2-4, with D maybe TRBD1 (6 bases). There are 16 residues in the CDR3. Trimming left V 4 bases short and J 0 bases short, with 14 bases between. CDR1 is SGHRS, CDR2 YFSETQ, per germline. CDR3 loop: CASSRGQELAKNIQYF. The CDR3 region has the DNA TGCGCCAGCAGCCGGGGACAAGAATTAGCCAAAAACATTCAGTACTTC.

The rearrangement uses TRBV10-2 and TRBJ1-5; the match to TRBD1 covers 8 bases. Germline trimming cut 7 bases from V and 10 bases from J; bases unmatched to any gene: 12. The CDR3 extends over 14 amino acids. The germline V gene encodes CDR1 WSHSY and CDR2 SAAADI. The CDR3 bases are TGCGCCAGCAACCCGACAGGGGATCCGATACCCCAGCATTTT. Translated: CASNPTGDPIPQHF.

The rearrangement uses TRBV4-3 and TRBJ1-2; D is unclear. The germline V and J ends were trimmed by 0 bases and 8 bases, with 10 bases remaining between them. The CDR3 spans 13 residues. Germline V lookup: CDR1 LGHNA, CDR2 YSLEER. This CDR3 reads CASSQDGRYGYTF. CDR3 in DNA: TGCGCCAGCAGCCAAGATGGGAGGTACGGCTACACCTTC.

The CDR3, as DNA: TGTGCCAGCTCACCGGCTAGCGATGGGACCTACGAGCAGTACTTC. This translates into CASSPASDGTYEQYF. The chain carries TRBV18 and TRBJ2-7, with D perhaps matching TRBD2 (6 bases). This CDR3 has 15 residues. Germline V CDR1 and CDR2: KGHSH, LQKENI. The germline V and J ends were trimmed by 3 bases and 2 bases, with 14 bases remaining between them. The full variable domain, its missing parts supplied by reference TRBV18 and TRBJ2-7, is NAGVMQNPRHLVRRRGQEARLRCSPMKGHSHVYWYRQLPEEGLKFMVYLQKENIIDESGMPKERFSAEFPKEGPSILRIQQVVRGDSAAYFCASSPASDGTYEQYFGPGTRLTVT.

This chain uses TRBV5-6 with TRBJ1-2, with 7 bases aligning to TRBD1. CDR3 length: 15 residues. In germline, CDR1 is SGHDT, CDR2 YYEEEE. J gave up 5 bases and V 0 bases, and 7 bases lay outside the gene matches. The CDR3 region is CASSLVRDSGYGYTF. CDR3 DNA sequence: TGTGCCAGCAGCTTGGTCCGGGACAGTGGGTATGGCTACACCTTC.

The chain combines TRBV28 with TRBJ2-7; no firm D call. Germline V lookup: CDR1 MDHEN, CDR2 SYDVKM. The germline V and J ends were trimmed by 4 bases and 3 bases, with 4 bases remaining between them. There are 11 residues in the CDR3. The CDR3 DNA follows: TGTGCCAGCAGTTCCTTCTACGAGCAGTACTTC. This sequence encodes CASSSFYEQYF. Variable domain in full (rest from reference TRBV28 and TRBJ2-7): DVKVTQSSRYLVKRTGEKVFLECVQDMDHENMFWYRQDPGLGLRLIYFSYDVKMKEKGDIPEGYSVSREKKERFSLILESASTNQTSMYLCASSSFYEQYFGPGTRLTVT.

This chain links TRBV7-2 with TRBJ1-6; 8 bases are a match to TRBD1. The trim removed 5 bases at V and 9 bases at J, leaving 6 bases unmatched. In germline, CDR1 is SGHTA, CDR2 FQGNSA. The CDR3 totals 14 residues. CDR3 in DNA: TGTGCCAGCAGCCTGGACAGGGTGGGTTCACCCCTCCACTTT. It codes for CASSLDRVGSPLHF.

This chain uses TRBV5-1 with TRBJ1-1, with TRBD1 matching over 8 bases. The CDR3 sequence is 15 residues long. J was trimmed by 1 base and V by 5 bases; bases with no gene match: 7. Germline CDR1 and CDR2: SGHRS and YFSETQ. CDR3 sequence (DNA): TGCGCCAGCAGATCTACCGGGACAGGGAACACTGAAGCTTTCTTT. As protein: CASRSTGTGNTEAFF.

The chain combines TRBV9 with TRBJ1-2, with a weak D call TRBD1 (6 bases). V was pared by 4 bases and J by 2 bases, with 15 bases between. Looked up from germline, CDR1 is SGDLS and CDR2 is YYNGEE. The CDR3 sequence is 15 residues long. CDR3 nucleotide sequence: TGTGCCAGCAGCAGCCACAGGGCCTCGAACTATGGCTACACCTTC. This codes for CASSSHRASNYGYTF.

J is TRBJ1-1 and V is TRBV18; D is unclear. The CDR3 is made up of 13 amino acids. The V gene lost 4 bases and the J gene lost 6 bases, with 12 bases spanning the gap. In germline, CDR1 is KGHSH, CDR2 LQKENI. CDR3 loop: CASSQNSLAEAFF. DNA for the CDR3: TGTGCCAGCTCACAAAATTCCCTAGCTGAAGCTTTCTTT.

The V and J genes are TRBV9 and TRBJ2-2; TRBD2 matches at 8 bases. Germline V lookup: CDR1 SGDLS, CDR2 YYNGEE. V lost 3 bases to trimming and J lost 5 bases; unmatched junction nucleotides: 9. The CDR3 loop spans 16 amino acids. CDR3: CASSGTGTSFTGELFF. The CDR3 DNA reads as TGTGCCAGCAGCGGGACCGGGACTAGTTTTACCGGGGAGCTGTTTTTT.

The V and J genes are TRBV5-1 and TRBJ2-2, with D perhaps TRBD1 (5 bases). The germline CDR1 and CDR2 sequences are SGHRS and YFSETQ. Trimming left V 4 bases short and J 6 bases short, with 16 bases between. The CDR3 has 15 amino acids. The CDR3 DNA is TGCGCCAGCAGCCGGCTAGACCAGGGTTCCGGGGAGCTGTTTTTT. Translated, it gives CASSRLDQGSGELFF.